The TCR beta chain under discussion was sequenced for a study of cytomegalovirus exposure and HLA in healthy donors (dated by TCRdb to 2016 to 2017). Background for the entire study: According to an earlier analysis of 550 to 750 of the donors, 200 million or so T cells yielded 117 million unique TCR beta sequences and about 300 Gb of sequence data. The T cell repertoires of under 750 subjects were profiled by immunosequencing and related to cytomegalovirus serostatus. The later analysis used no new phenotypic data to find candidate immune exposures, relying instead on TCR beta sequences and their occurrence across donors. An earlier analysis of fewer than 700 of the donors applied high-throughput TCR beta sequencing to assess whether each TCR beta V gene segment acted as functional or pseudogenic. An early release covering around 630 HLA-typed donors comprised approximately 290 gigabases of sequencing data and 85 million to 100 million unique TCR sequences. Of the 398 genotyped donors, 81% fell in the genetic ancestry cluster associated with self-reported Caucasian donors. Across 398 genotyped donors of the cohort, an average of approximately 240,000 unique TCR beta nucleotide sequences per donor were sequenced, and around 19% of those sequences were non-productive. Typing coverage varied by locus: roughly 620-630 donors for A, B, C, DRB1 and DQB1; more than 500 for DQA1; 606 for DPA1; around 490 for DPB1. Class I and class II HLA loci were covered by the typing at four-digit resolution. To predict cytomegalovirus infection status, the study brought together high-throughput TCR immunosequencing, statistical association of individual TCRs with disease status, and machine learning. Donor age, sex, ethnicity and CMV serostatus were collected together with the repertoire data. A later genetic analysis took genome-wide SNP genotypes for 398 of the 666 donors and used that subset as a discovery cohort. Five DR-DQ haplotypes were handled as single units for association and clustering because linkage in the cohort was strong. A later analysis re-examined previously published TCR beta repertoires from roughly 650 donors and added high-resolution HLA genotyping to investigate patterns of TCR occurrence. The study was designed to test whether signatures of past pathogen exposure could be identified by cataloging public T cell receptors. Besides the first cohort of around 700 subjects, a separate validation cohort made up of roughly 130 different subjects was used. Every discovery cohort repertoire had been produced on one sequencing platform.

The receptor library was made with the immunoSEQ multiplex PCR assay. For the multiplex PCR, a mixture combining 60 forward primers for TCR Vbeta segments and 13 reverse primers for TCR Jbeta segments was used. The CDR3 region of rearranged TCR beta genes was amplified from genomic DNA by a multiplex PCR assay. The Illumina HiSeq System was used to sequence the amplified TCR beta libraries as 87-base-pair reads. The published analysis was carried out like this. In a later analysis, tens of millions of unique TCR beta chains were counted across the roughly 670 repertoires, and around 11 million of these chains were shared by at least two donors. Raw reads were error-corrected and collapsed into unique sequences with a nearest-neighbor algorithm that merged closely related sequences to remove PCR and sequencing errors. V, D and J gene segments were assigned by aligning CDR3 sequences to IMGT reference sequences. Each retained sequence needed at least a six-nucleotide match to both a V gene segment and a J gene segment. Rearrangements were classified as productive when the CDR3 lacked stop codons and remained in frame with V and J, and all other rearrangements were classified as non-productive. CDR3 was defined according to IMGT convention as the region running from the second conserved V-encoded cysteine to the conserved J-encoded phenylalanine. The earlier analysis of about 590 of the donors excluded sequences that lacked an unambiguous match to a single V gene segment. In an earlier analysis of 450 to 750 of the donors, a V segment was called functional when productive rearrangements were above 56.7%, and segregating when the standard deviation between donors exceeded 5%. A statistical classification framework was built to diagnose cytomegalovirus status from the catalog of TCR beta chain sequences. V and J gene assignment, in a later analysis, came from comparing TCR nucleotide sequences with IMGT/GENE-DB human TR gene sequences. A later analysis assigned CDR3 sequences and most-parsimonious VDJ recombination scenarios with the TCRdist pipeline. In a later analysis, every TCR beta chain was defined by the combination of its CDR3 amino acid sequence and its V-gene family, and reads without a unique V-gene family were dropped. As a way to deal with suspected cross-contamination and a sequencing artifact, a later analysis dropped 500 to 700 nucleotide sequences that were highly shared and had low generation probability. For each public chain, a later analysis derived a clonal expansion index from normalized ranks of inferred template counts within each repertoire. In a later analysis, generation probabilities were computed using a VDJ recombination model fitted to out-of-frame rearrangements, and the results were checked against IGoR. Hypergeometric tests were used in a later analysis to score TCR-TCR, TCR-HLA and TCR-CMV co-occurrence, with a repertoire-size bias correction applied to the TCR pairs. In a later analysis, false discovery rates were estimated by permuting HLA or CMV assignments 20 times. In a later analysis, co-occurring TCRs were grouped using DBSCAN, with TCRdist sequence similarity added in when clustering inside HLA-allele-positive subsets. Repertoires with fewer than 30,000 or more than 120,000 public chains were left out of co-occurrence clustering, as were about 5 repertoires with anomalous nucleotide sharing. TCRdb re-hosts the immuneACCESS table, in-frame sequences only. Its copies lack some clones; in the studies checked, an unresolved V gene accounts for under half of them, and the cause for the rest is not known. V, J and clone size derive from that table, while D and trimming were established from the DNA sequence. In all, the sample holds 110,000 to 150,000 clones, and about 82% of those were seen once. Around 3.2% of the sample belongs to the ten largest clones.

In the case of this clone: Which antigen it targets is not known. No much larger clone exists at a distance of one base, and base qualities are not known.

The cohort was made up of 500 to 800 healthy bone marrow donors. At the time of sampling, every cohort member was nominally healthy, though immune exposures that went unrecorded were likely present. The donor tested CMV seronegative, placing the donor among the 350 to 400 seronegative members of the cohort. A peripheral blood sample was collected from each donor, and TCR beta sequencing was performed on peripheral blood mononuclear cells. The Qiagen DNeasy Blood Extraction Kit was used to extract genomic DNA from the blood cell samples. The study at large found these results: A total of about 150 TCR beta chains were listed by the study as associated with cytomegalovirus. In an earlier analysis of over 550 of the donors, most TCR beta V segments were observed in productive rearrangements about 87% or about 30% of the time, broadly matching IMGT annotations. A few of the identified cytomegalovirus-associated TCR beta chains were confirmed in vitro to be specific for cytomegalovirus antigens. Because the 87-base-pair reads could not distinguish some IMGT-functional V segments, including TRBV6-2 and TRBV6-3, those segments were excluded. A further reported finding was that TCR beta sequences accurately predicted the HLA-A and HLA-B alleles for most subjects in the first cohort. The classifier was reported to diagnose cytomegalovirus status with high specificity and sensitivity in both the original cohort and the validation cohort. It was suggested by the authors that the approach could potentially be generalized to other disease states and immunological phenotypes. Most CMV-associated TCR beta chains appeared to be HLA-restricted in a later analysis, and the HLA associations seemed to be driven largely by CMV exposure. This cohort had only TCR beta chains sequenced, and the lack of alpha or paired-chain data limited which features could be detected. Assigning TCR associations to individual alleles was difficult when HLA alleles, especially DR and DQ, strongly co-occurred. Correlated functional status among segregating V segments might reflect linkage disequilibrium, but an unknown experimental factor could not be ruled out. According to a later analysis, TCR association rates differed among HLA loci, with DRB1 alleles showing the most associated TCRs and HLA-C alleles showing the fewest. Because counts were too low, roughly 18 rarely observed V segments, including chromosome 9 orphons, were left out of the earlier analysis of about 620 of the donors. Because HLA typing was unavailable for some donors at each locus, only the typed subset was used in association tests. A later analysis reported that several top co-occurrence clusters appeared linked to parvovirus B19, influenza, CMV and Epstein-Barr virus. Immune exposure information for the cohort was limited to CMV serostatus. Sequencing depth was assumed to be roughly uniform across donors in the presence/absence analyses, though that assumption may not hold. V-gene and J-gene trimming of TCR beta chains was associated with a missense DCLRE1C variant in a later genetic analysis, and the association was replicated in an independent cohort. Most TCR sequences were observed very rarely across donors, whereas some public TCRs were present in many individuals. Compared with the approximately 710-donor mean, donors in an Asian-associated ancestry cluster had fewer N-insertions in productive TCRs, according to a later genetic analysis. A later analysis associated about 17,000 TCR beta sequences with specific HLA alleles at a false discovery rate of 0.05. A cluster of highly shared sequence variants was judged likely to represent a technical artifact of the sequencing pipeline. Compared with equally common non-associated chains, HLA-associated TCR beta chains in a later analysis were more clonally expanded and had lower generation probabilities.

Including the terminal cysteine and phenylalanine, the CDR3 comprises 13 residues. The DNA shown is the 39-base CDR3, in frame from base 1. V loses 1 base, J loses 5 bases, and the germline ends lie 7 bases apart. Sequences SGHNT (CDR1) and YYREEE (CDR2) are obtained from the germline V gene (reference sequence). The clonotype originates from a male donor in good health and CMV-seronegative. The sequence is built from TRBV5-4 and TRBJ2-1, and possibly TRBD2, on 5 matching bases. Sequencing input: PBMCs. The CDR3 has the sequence CASSLRGNNEQFF. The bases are TGTGCCAGCAGCTTGCGGGGAAACAATGAGCAGTTCTTC.